A selection of T cell receptor beta chains follows, all from one sample in a study of T cells in Graves' hyperthyroidism and ophthalmopathy. TCRdb ran MiXCR on the multiplex PCR reads and lists one entry per CDR3 protein. The table records a few hundred thousand distinct CDR3 sequences, around 14% of them present only once. The source material was blood. Every receptor here comes from a woman aged 25 to 39 with Graves' hyperthyroidism. CDR3s include the opening cysteine and the closing phenylalanine or tryptophan. The order of the fields is clone size, J gene, V gene, D gene, CDR3 length, CDR3 protein, CDR3 DNA. The D gene is left open where the match is weak. The listing skips clone size in some rows; elsewhere it reads once, few, many or a size class.

>many|TRBJ2-7|TRBV3-1|TRBD2|16
CASSPWEASGRSEQYF
TGTGCCAGCAGCCCCTGGGAGGCTAGCGGGAGGTCCGAGCAGTACTTC
>NA|TRBJ2-7|TRBV20-1|NA|15
CSARSRTDLTYEQYF
TGCAGTGCTAGGAGCCGGACGGATCTTACCTACGAGCAGTACTTC
>many|TRBJ2-7|TRBV28|TRBD1|16
CASSPRGGTGPYEQYF
TGTGCCAGCTCACCGAGGGGCGGGACAGGACCCTACGAGCAGTACTTC
>few|TRBJ2-1|TRBV9|NA|14
CASSVGTNYNEQFF
TGTGCCAGCAGCGTAGGGACGAACTACAATGAGCAGTTCTTC
>many|TRBJ1-2|TRBV7-2|TRBD1|18
CASRLYPGTEIFNYGYTF
TGTGCCAGCAGACTATACCCGGGGACAGAAATTTTTAACTATGGCTACACCTTC
>NA|TRBJ2-1|TRBV12-3/TRBV12-4|TRBD2|13
CASGTTTYNEQFF
TGTGCCAGTGGGACTACCACATACAATGAGCAGTTCTTC
>many|TRBJ2-1|TRBV6-1|TRBD2|20
CASSEETSGRRYPSRGEQFF
TGTGCCAGCAGTGAAGAGACTAGCGGGAGGCGTTACCCCTCACGCGGTGAGCAGTTCTTC
>many|TRBJ2-7|TRBV5-1|NA|15
CASSRAGSGSYEQYF
TGCGCCAGCAGCCGCGCAGGGTCCGGATCCTACGAGCAGTACTTC
>many|TRBJ2-5|TRBV18|TRBD1|14
CATTSGTGQETQYF
TGTGCCACCACCTCCGGGACAGGTCAAGAGACCCAGTACTTC
>NA|TRBJ2-3|TRBV19|TRBD2|15
CASGLAGGTTDTQYF
TGTGCCAGCGGACTAGCGGGAGGGACCACAGATACGCAGTATTTT
>many|TRBJ2-7|TRBV6-2/TRBV6-3|NA|14
CASSYDRRSYEQYF
TGTGCCAGCAGTTACGATAGGAGGTCTTACGAGCAGTACTTC
>many|TRBJ2-3|TRBV11-3|TRBD1|14
CASSRRQGADTQYF
TGTGCCAGCAGCCGTCGACAGGGGGCAGATACGCAGTATTTT
>few|TRBJ2-7|TRBV3-1|NA|14
CASSQMQGSYEQYF
TGTGCCAGCAGCCAAATGCAGGGCTCCTACGAGCAGTACTTC
>few|TRBJ2-1|TRBV7-9|TRBD2|17
CASSSTERLASGNEQFF
TGTGCCAGCAGCTCTACAGAGCGACTAGCCTCGGGCAATGAGCAGTTCTTC
>NA|TRBJ2-7|TRBV19|NA|13
CASSMAGTYEQYF
TGTGCCAGTAGTATGGCCGGGACGTACGAGCAGTACTTC
>NA|TRBJ2-1|TRBV13|TRBD2|15
CASSLLRGRDNEQFF
TGTGCCAGCAGCTTACTCCGCGGGAGGGACAATGAGCAGTTCTTC
>many|TRBJ1-2|TRBV5-1|TRBD1|16
CASTPDGHRGNYGYTF
TGCGCCAGCACCCCAGACGGGCACAGGGGTAACTATGGCTACACCTTC
>many|TRBJ1-3|TRBV3-1|NA|14
CASSQGSAGNTIYF
TGTGCCAGCAGCCAAGGGAGTGCTGGAAACACCATATATTTT
>many|TRBJ2-3|TRBV24-1|NA|13
CATSAPGRDTQYF
TGTGCCACCAGTGCGCCGGGGAGAGATACGCAGTATTTT
>many|TRBJ1-2|TRBV3-1|NA|18
CASSQDGQGVRLGYGYTF
TGTGCCAGCAGCCAAGATGGGCAGGGAGTCCGGTTGGGATATGGCTACACCTTC
>few|TRBJ2-1|TRBV18|TRBD2|15
CASSPPGLAFPEQFF
TGTGCCAGCTCACCACCGGGACTAGCGTTTCCTGAGCAGTTCTTC
>NA|TRBJ2-7|TRBV20-1|NA|13
CSARFGKRYEQYF
TGCAGTGCTAGATTTGGGAAAAGGTACGAGCAGTACTTC
>many|TRBJ2-1|TRBV11-2|TRBD2|17
CASSPVEGLAGDNEQFF
TGTGCCAGCAGCCCAGTGGAGGGACTAGCGGGAGACAATGAGCAGTTCTTC
>many|TRBJ2-7|TRBV7-9|NA|11
CASSRTREQYF
TGTGCCAGCAGCCGAACAAGGGAGCAGTACTTC
>NA|TRBJ2-1|TRBV19|TRBD2|13
CASSTRTSGEQFF
TGTGCCAGTAGTACCCGCACTAGCGGTGAGCAGTTCTTC
>many|TRBJ2-7|TRBV18|NA|14
CASSPLGSGYEQYF
TGTGCCAGCTCACCACTAGGCAGTGGGTACGAGCAGTACTTC
>few|TRBJ2-1|TRBV20-1|TRBD2|16
CSAETWTSVIQSEQFF
TGCAGTGCTGAGACCTGGACTAGCGTAATACAAAGTGAGCAGTTCTTC
>NA|TRBJ2-1|TRBV6-5|NA|16
CASSYAGASSYNEQFF
TGTGCCAGCAGTTATGCAGGGGCGAGCTCCTACAATGAGCAGTTCTTC
>few|TRBJ2-1|TRBV9|TRBD2|15
CASSVGMREGGEQFF
TGTGCCAGCAGCGTAGGGATGCGGGAGGGCGGTGAGCAGTTCTTC
>many|TRBJ1-5|TRBV30|NA|14
CAWSDLGGNQPQHF
TGTGCCTGGAGCGATCTTGGGGGCAATCAGCCCCAGCATTTT
>few|TRBJ2-7|TRBV30|TRBD1|13
CAWIPGQGFEQYF
TGTGCCTGGATTCCGGGACAGGGGTTCGAGCAGTACTTC
>NA|TRBJ2-1|TRBV28|TRBD2|15
CASTEGRETYNEQFF
TGTGCCAGCACTGAGGGGAGGGAGACCTACAATGAGCAGTTCTTC
>many|TRBJ2-7|TRBV20-1|TRBD2|15
CSASDPGTNAYEQYF
TGCAGTGCTAGTGACCCCGGGACTAACGCCTACGAGCAGTACTTC
>few|TRBJ2-3|TRBV27|TRBD2|15
CASSLGLAGDDTQYF
TGTGCCAGCAGCCTAGGACTAGCGGGAGACGATACGCAGTATTTT
>many|TRBJ2-7|TRBV27|TRBD1|16
CASSLRGQGARGEQYF
TGTGCCAGCAGTTTACGAGGACAGGGGGCAAGAGGCGAGCAGTACTTC
>many|TRBJ2-1|TRBV5-8|TRBD2|15
CASSLWGGSYNEQFF
TGTGCCAGCAGCTTGTGGGGGGGCTCCTACAATGAGCAGTTCTTC
>many|TRBJ2-1|TRBV20-1|NA|15
CSASGVSGNGNEQFF
TGCAGTGCCTCGGGGGTTTCGGGAAACGGCAATGAGCAGTTCTTC
>many|TRBJ2-5|TRBV7-3|TRBD2|15
CASSSGTSGSETQYF
TGTGCCAGCAGCTCCGGGACTAGCGGGAGCGAGACCCAGTACTTC
>few|TRBJ1-1|TRBV24-1|TRBD1|15
CATSDPGTGSTEAFF
TGTGCCACCAGTGACCCTGGGACAGGTTCTACTGAAGCTTTCTTT
>NA|TRBJ1-2|TRBV5-1|TRBD1|14
CASTPGQSNYGYTF
TGCGCCAGCACCCCGGGACAGTCTAACTATGGCTACACCTTC
>few|TRBJ1-2|TRBV15|NA|13
CATSRDRVGGYTF
TGTGCCACCAGCAGAGACAGGGTCGGTGGCTACACCTTC
>many|TRBJ2-1|TRBV6-2/TRBV6-3|TRBD2|14
CASGLAGGINEQFF
TGTGCGAGCGGGCTAGCGGGAGGAATCAATGAGCAGTTCTTC
>NA|TRBJ1-2|TRBV28|NA|15
CASSLIKGSNYGYTF
TGTGCCAGCAGTTTGATCAAGGGATCTAACTATGGCTACACCTTC